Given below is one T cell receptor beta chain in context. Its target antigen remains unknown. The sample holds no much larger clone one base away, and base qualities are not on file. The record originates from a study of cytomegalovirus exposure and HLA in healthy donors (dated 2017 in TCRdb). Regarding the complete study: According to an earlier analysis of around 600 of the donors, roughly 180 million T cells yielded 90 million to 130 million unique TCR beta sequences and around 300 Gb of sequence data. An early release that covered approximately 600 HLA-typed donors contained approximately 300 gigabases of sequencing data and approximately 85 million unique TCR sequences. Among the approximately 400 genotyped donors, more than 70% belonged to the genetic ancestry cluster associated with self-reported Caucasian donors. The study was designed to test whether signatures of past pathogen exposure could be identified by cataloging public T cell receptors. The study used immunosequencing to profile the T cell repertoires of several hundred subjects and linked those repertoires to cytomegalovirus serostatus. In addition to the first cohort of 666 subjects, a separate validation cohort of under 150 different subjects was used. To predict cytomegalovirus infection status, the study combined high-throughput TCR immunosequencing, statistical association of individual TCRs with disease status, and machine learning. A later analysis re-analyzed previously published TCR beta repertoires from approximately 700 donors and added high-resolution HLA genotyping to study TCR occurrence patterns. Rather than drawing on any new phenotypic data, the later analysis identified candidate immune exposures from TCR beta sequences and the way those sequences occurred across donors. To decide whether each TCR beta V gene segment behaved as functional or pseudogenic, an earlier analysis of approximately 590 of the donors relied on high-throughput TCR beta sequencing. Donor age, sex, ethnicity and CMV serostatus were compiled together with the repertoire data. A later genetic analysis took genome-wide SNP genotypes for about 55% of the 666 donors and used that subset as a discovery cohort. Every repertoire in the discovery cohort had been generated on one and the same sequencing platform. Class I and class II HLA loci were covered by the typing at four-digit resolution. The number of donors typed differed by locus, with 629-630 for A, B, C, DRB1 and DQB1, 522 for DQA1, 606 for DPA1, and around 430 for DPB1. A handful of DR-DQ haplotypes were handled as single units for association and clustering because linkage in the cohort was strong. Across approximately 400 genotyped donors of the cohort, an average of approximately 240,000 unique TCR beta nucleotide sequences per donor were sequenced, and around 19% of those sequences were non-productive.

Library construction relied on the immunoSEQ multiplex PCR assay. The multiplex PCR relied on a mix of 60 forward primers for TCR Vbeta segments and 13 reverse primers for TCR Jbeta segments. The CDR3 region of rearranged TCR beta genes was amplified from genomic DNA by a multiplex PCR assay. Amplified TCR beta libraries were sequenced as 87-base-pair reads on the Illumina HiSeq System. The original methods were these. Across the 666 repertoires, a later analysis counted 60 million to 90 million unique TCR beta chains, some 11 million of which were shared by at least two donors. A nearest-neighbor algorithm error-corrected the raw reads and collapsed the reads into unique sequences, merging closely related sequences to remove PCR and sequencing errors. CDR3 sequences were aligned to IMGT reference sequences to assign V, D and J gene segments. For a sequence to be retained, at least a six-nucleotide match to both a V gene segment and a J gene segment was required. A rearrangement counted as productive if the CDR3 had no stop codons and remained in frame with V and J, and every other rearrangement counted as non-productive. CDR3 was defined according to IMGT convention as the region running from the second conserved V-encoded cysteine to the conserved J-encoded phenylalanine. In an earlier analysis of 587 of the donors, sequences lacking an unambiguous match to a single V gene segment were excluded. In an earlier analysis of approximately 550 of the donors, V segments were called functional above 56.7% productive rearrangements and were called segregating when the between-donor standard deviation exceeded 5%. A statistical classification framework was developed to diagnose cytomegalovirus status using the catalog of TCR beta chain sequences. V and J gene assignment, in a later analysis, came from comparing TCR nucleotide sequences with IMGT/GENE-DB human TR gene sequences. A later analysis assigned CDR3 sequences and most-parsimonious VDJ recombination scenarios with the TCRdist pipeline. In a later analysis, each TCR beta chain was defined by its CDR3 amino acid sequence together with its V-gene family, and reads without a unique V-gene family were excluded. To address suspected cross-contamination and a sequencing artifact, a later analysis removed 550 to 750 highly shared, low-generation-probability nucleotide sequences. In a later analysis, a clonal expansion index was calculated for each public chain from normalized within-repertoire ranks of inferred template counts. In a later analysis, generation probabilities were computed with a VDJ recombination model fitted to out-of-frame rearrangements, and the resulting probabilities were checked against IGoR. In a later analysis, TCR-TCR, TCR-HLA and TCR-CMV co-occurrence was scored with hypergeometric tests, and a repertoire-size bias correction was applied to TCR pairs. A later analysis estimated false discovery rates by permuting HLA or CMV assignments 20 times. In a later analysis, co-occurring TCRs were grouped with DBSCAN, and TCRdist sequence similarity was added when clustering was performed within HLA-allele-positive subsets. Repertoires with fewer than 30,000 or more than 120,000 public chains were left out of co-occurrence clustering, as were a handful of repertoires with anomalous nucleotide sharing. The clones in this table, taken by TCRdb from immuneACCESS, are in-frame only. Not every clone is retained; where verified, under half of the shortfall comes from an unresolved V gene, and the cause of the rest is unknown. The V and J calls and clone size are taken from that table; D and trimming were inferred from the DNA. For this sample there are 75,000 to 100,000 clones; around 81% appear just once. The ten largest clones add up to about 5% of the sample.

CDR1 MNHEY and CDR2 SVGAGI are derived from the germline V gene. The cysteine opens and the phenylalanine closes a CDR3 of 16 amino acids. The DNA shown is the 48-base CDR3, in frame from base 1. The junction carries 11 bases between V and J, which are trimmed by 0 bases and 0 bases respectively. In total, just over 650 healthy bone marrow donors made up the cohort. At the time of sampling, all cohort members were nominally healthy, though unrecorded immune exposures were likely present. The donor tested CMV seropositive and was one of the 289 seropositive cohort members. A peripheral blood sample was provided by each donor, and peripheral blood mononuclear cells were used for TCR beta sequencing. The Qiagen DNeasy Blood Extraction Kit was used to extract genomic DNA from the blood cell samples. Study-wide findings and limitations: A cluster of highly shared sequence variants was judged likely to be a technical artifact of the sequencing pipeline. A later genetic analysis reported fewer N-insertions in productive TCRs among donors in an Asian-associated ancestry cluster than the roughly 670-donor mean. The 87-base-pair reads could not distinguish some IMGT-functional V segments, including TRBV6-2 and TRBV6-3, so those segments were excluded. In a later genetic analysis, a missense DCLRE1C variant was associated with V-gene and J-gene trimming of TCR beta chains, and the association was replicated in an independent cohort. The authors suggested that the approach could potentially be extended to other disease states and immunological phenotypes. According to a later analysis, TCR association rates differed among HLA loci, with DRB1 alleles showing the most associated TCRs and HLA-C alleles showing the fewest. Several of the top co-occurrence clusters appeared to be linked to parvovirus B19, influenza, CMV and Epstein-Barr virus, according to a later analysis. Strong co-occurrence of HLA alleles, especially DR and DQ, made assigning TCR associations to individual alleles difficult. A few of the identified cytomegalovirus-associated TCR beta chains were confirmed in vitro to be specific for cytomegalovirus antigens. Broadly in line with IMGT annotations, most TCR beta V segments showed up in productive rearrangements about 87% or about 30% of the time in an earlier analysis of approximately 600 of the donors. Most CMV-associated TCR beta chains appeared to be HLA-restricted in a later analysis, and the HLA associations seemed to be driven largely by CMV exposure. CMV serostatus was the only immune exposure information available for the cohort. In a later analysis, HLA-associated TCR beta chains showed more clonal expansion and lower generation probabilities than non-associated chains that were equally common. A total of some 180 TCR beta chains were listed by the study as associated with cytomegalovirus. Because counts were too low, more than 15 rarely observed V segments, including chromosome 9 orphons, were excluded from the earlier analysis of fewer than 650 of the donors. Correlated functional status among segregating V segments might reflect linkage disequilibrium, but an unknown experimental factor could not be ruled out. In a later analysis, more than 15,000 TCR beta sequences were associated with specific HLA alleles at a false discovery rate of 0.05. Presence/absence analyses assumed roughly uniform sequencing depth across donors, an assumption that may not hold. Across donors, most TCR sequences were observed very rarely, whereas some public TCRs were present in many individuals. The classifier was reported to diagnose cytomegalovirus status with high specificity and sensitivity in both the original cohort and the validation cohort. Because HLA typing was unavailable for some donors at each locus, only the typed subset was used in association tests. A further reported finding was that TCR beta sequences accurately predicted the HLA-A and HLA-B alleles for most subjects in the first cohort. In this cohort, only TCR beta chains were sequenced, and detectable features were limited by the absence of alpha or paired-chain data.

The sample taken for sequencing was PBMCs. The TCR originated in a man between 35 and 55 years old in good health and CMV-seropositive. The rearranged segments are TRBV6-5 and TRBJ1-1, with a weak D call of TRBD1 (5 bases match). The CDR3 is CASSYSNGHVNTEAFF. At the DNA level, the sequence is TGTGCCAGCAGTTACTCGAATGGACACGTGAACACTGAAGCTTTCTTT.